This T cell receptor beta chain came from a study of blood T cells in healthy people across ages. Only a few counts were recorded for this clonotype. Deletions cut 3 bases from V and 9 bases from J, with 8 bases between. Germline CDR1 is KGHDR and CDR2 is SFDVKD. The CDR3 loop spans 12 amino acids. A J-beta primer mix and a sample-barcoded 5' primer were used in a second PCR of about 7 to 12 cycles. TCRdb independently ran MiXCR on the 5' RACE reads; one entry per CDR3 protein. The table lists roughly 500,000 distinct CDR3 sequences, approximately 25% of them singletons. This TCR was sampled from a woman aged 70-85 years in good health. The chain employs TRBV24-1 and TRBJ2-1; D call uncertain. Sequencing was done on a sample of blood. The CDR3: CATSDPHAEQFF. CDR3 in DNA: TGTGCCACCAGTGATCCACATGCTGAGCAGTTCTTC.